This T cell receptor (beta chain) was sequenced in a study of blood T cell repertoires in COVID-19. The overall study: The United States, Italy and Spain supplied acute and convalescent COVID-19 samples. In each case, the material was cDNA or gDNA derived from T cells, B-cell-depleted T cells, or PBMCs.

There are 15 residues in the CDR3. V was clipped by 1 base and J by 1 base, with 10 bases between them. The germline V gene encodes CDR1 LGHDT and CDR2 YNNKEL (reference sequence). Original processing methods: The assay estimated nucleated cells by amplifying reference gene primers. Sequenced by immunoSEQ multiplex PCR; TCRdb stores in-frame clones only, minus some. The D gene and trimming were derived from the DNA, and the V and J assignments and clone size from that table. The table has 150,000 to 200,000 clones, under 90% seen once. The clonotype comes from a woman of 80 years or more with acute or convalescent COVID-19. The genes are TRBV3-1 (or the pseudogene TRBV3-2) and TRBJ1-1; no reliable D call. Sequencing used peripheral blood. The CDR3, as DNA: TGTGCCAGCAGCCAAGTTACCAGGAAGAACACTGAAGCTTTCTTT. Translating it yields CASSQVTRKNTEAFF.